The 2 T cell receptor beta chains given below trace back to one sample, sequenced in a study of beta chain features in type 1 diabetes. Study findings and constraints: Moderate yet significant TCRB CDR3 shortening was seen in Type 1 diabetes patients in all four CD4+ subsets.

cDNA synthesis used the whole RNA isolate, giving expressed TCRB sequences. This table comes from immunoSEQ multiplex PCR, and its TCRdb copy is limited to in-frame clones, with some not included. Among under 400,000 clones listed, roughly 12% were seen once. For these TCRs, the target antigens are not known. The sample taken for sequencing was naive CD4+ T cells from blood. These receptors came from a woman under 30 with type 1 diabetes.

This clone was counted only a few times. The CDR3 DNA reads as TGTGCCAGCAGCTTGCCGGGGGGCTCTTCTGGGGCCAACGTCCTGACTTTC. Translation gives CASSLPGGSSGANVLTF. The chain combines TRBV5-4 with TRBJ2-6, with TRBD2 as a possible D gene (7 bases). Trimming removed 1 base from V and 1 base from J, with 12 bases in between. Germline V gene data show CDR1 as SGHNT and CDR2 as YYREEE (reference sequence). The CDR3 is 17 residues long.

The chain employs TRBV28 and TRBJ2-7; 7 bases fit TRBD1. J lost 0 bases, V lost 1 base, and 3 bases had no gene match. The V gene's germline CDR1 is MDHEN and CDR2 SYDVKM. The CDR3 has 15 amino acids. CDR3 sequence (DNA): TGTGCCAGCAGTTTATACCCAGGGGGCTCCTACGAGCAGTACTTC. This gives the protein CASSLYPGGSYEQYF.